The 23 T cell receptor beta chains below all came from one sample that was sequenced in a study of molecular identifiers for immune sequencing clone quantification. TCRdb reanalysed the PCR reads using MiXCR and keeps one entry per CDR3 protein. In the table there are about 500,000 distinct CDR3 sequences, 20% to 25% of which are singletons. Sequencing used naive CD8+ T cells from blood, with Jurkat cell RNA spiked in. Indicated subset: FACS-sorted CD8+CD4-CCR7+CD45RA+ naive T cells. The receptors originated from a human donor in good health. Some libraries in this study had Jurkat cell RNA spiked in.

This clonotype showed up just a few times. The genes are TRBV7-9 and TRBJ1-2; a possible D gene is TRBD1 (6 bases). The CDR3 loop spans 14 amino acids. With 1 base removed from V and 3 bases from J, the gap between germline ends came to 9 bases. Germline V gene sequence: CDR1 SEHNR, CDR2 FQNEAQ (reference sequence). The chain's CDR3 is CASSLEEGDYGYTF. CDR3 bases: TGTGCCAGCAGCTTAGAGGAGGGGGACTATGGCTACACCTTC.

About this clonotype: A much larger clone lies one base from this, so it may be a read error. The chain couples TRBV7-9 to TRBJ2-3; 12 nucleotides agree with TRBD2. J lost 7 bases, V lost 5 bases, and 7 bases had no gene match. Germline values: CDR1 SEHNR, CDR2 FQNEAQ (reference sequence). CDR3 length: 15 amino acids. The chain's CDR3 is CASSPRTSGDHTQYF. The CDR3 DNA sequence: TGTGCCAGCAGCCCACGGACTAGCGGGGACCATACGCAGTATTTT.

On this clonotype itself: The conserved phenylalanine or tryptophan normally closing the CDR3 is absent here, so this likely arose from a read error. The CDR3 DNA reads TGTGCCAGCACGCCAATAGCGGGAGTGCCAGATACGCAGTATTCT. This sequence encodes CASTPIAGVPDTQYS. This sequence joins TRBV4-2 and TRBJ2-3; TRBD2 aligns across 9 bases. Trimming removed 7 bases from V and 4 bases from J; junction bases left unmatched: 9. Germline V CDR1 and CDR2: LGHNA, YNFKEQ. This CDR3 spans 15 amino acids.

In its sample, this clonotype was seen many times. This sequence joins TRBV20-1 and TRBJ1-1, with a weak D call TRBD1 (5 bases). The ends were cut back, 0 bases at V and 3 bases at J, with 14 bases in the middle. The CDR3 totals 15 residues. Germline V gives CDR1 DFQATT, CDR2 SNEGSKA (reference sequence). The CDR3 coding sequence is TGCAGTGCTAGAGAGGCCGGGGCCGGTTACACTGAAGCTTTCTTT. Its translation: CSAREAGAGYTEAFF.

The gene calls are TRBV4-3 and TRBJ2-7; D is uncertain. Between the trimmed V and J ends, which lost 0 bases and 1 base, there was a span of 10 bases. CDR3 length equals 15 residues. Per germline, CDR1 LGHNA and CDR2 YSLEER. The CDR3 DNA reads TGCGCCAGCAGCCAAGATCGGTCCTGGTCCTACGAGCAGTACTTC. Residues: CASSQDRSWSYEQYF.

The rearrangement links TRBV20-1 to TRBJ2-7, with 11 nucleotides matching TRBD1. Germline V gene data show CDR1 as DFQATT and CDR2 as SNEGSKA (reference sequence). Trimming removed 4 bases from V and 7 bases from J; junction bases left unmatched: 9. The length of the CDR3 is 14 residues. The chain's CDR3 is CSAMGVGQGGEQYF. The CDR3 DNA follows: TGCAGTGCTATGGGGGTGGGACAGGGGGGAGAGCAGTACTTC.

To note about this clonotype: This may be a read error: a much more frequent sequence differs by one nucleotide. CDR3 loop: CASSVDRGSPYEQYF. CDR3 sequence (DNA): TGTGCCAGCAGCGTGGACAGGGGAAGCCCCTACGAGCAGTACTTC. The J gene is TRBJ2-7, the V gene TRBV27; 9 nucleotides line up with TRBD1. In germline, CDR1 is MNHEY, CDR2 SMNVEV (reference sequence). This CDR3 has 15 amino acids. With V trimmed by 6 bases and J by 2 bases, 8 bases remained unmatched.

This clonotype was counted only a few times. This rearrangement joins TRBV20-1 to TRBJ2-1; a weak D match, TRBD2 (5 bases). In germline, CDR1 is DFQATT, CDR2 SNEGSKA (reference sequence). The CDR3 runs 13 residues. Trimming left V 8 bases short and J 0 bases short, with 11 bases between. Here the CDR3 DNA reads TGCAGTTTGGGAGATCTCTCCTACAATGAGCAGTTCTTC. It specifies CSLGDLSYNEQFF.

This clonotype has more than one count but fewer than ten. V and J are TRBV27 and TRBJ2-7, with D perhaps TRBD1 (5 bases). With 0 bases removed from V and 5 bases from J, the gap between germline ends came to 11 bases. The CDR3 covers 14 residues. Germline V gene lookup returns CDR1 MNHEY and CDR2 SMNVEV (reference sequence). The CDR3 here is CASSLSSRVDEQYF. CDR3 DNA: TGTGCCAGCAGTTTATCGTCCAGGGTGGACGAGCAGTACTTC.

This clonotype appeared many times. V usage is TRBV4-2 and J usage is TRBJ2-7; D is perhaps TRBD1 or TRBD2 (5 bases each). V was cut by 0 bases and J by 2 bases, with 8 bases left in between. Germline V gives CDR1 LGHNA, CDR2 YNFKEQ. This CDR3 comprises 14 residues. CDR3 coding DNA: TGTGCCAGCAGCCAAGAACGGGACGCCTACGAGCAGTACTTC. It is translated as CASSQERDAYEQYF.

The chain uses TRBV5-6 and TRBJ2-1; 9 nucleotides agree with TRBD1. The V and J ends lost 1 base and 4 bases, in that order; junction bases with no gene match: 6. In germline, CDR1 is SGHDT, CDR2 YYEEEE. The CDR3 sequence is 16 residues long. CDR3 in amino acids: CASSLRLGQGYNEQFF. DNA of the CDR3: TGTGCCAGCAGCTTGAGGTTGGGACAGGGATACAATGAGCAGTTCTTC.

This clonotype was seen more than once but under ten times. The chain recombines TRBV27 with TRBJ1-2, with a tentative D call TRBD1 (5 bases). The CDR3 runs 14 residues. Germline V gene lookup returns CDR1 MNHEY and CDR2 SMNVEV (reference sequence). V lost 2 bases, J lost 6 bases, and 13 bases lay in between. CDR3 DNA sequence: TGTGCCAGCAGTTTAACGTGGGGGGTGGATGGCTACACCTTC. Residues: CASSLTWGVDGYTF.

This clonotype was recorded at least ten times. This chain uses TRBV4-1 with TRBJ2-5, with D perhaps given as TRBD1 or TRBD2 (6 bases each). The germline gives CDR1 MGHRA, CDR2 YSYEKL. V lost 3 bases to trimming and J lost 2 bases, with 13 bases between them. The CDR3 is 15 residues long. The CDR3 DNA reads as TGCGCCAGCAGCCAGCGCAGGGGAGGACAAGAGACCCAGTACTTC. Translated: CASSQRRGGQETQYF.

This rearrangement joins TRBV19 to TRBJ2-7; D not resolved. The CDR3 totals 10 residues. The germline V gene has CDR1 LNHDA and CDR2 SQIVND (reference sequence). V was cut by 11 bases and J by 2 bases, with 7 bases left in between. CDR3 sequence reads: CAAGTYEQYF. The CDR3 coding sequence is TGTGCCGCTGGGACCTACGAGCAGTACTTC.

Details on this clonotype: A read error may be the cause here, since a much bigger clone is one base away. The chain links TRBV4-1 to TRBJ2-4, with 9 nucleotides matching TRBD1. CDR3 length: 15 amino acids. Trimming took 1 base from V and 8 from J; bases not matched to a gene: 6. The germline V gene encodes CDR1 MGHRA and CDR2 YSYEKL. The CDR3, as DNA: TGCGCCAGCAGCCAAGTTGGACAGGGGCTGGACATTCAGTACTTC. Amino acids: CASSQVGQGLDIQYF.

The genes are TRBV20-1 and TRBJ2-3, with TRBD2 matching over 10 bases. Germline trimming cut 7 bases from V and 6 bases from J; bases unmatched to any gene: 7. This CDR3 is 13 amino acids long. Germline V gene lookup returns CDR1 DFQATT and CDR2 SNEGSKA (reference sequence). DNA of the CDR3: TGCAGTGGTCGAGCGGGAGGGATGGATACGCAGTATTTT. Its protein product is CSGRAGGMDTQYF.

The CDR3 region is CASSQDRVANEQFF. In nucleotides, the CDR3 is TGCGCCAGCAGCCAGGACAGGGTAGCGAATGAGCAGTTCTTC. This chain joins TRBV4-3 and TRBJ2-1, with 8 bases matching TRBD1. Germline V lookup: CDR1 LGHNA, CDR2 YSLEER. The CDR3 covers 14 residues. Trimming cost V 3 bases and J 7 bases; bases outside gene matches: 5.

Comment on this clonotype: The final CDR3 position lacks the conserved phenylalanine or tryptophan, pointing to a likely read error. The rearrangement joins TRBV27 to TRBJ1-1; tentative D call: TRBD1 (5 bases). CDR1 MNHEY and CDR2 SMNVEV come from the germline V gene (reference sequence). V was pared by 8 bases and J by 6 bases, with 10 bases between. The length of the CDR3 is 11 residues. CDR3 DNA sequence: TGTGCCAGCGGGGGACTCTCTGAAGCTTTCCTT. Translation gives CASGGLSEAFL.

This clonotype has ten or more counts. The chain couples TRBV5-4 to TRBJ2-7; no reliable D call. V lost 4 bases and J lost 2, with 16 bases in between. CDR1 and CDR2 (germline): SGHNT, YYREEE (reference sequence). The CDR3 totals 15 residues. The DNA for the CDR3 is TGTGCCAGCAGCGAAAGAGGCGTAGGAGCCTACGAGCAGTACTTC. Translated, it gives CASSERGVGAYEQYF.

Concerning this clonotype: A much larger clonotype is one base distant, so this may be a read error. The chain recombines TRBV4-3 with TRBJ2-3, with a tentative D call TRBD2 (7 bases). Looked up from germline, CDR1 is LGHNA and CDR2 is YSLEER. V gave up 4 bases and J gave up 4 bases, with 15 bases separating them. This CDR3 region has 15 residues. The CDR3 DNA reads as TGCGCCAGCAGCCCTATCGGGGGGCGGCCAGATACGCAGTATTTT. Its protein product is CASSPIGGRPDTQYF.

Here the CDR3 reads CASSAGADKGETQYF. The CDR3 bases are TGTGCCAGCTCTGCCGGGGCAGATAAGGGAGAGACCCAGTACTTC. V usage is TRBV12-3 or TRBV12-4 and J usage is TRBJ2-5, with D perhaps given as TRBD1 or TRBD2 (5 bases each). Between the trimmed V and J ends, which lost 8 bases and 4 bases, there was a span of 20 bases. The CDR3 consists of 15 residues.

This clonotype was detected only a few times. The chain recombines TRBV6-2 or TRBV6-3 with TRBJ2-1; D is possibly TRBD1 or TRBD2 (6 bases each). With 0 bases removed from V and 9 bases from J, the gap between germline ends came to 12 bases. From germline, CDR1 is MNHEY and CDR2 SVGEGT. The CDR3 runs to 14 residues. This chain's CDR3 is CASSYSPGASEQFF. DNA for the CDR3: TGTGCCAGCAGTTACTCCCCGGGGGCGTCTGAGCAGTTCTTC.

The table lists this clonotype with a few counts. This chain connects TRBV10-3 to TRBJ2-3; D ambiguous. The CDR3 spans 15 residues. Germline CDR1 ENHRY, CDR2 SYGVKD. Trimming left V 0 bases short and J 0 bases short, with 7 bases between. The CDR3 spells CAISESLSSTDTQYF. CDR3 nucleotide sequence: TGTGCCATCAGTGAGTCACTTTCTAGCACAGATACGCAGTATTTT.